The clone carrying this T cell receptor beta chain was recorded only once. Its antigen is as yet unknown. The data were obtained in a study of CD8+ T cells in alopecia areata. General study findings and limits: Both scalp clonality and the expanded CD8+ clones among the top 100 showed a significant decrease with tofacitinib.

Treatment reported: oral pan-JAK inhibitor, 5-10 mg twice daily. Peripheral blood samples and lesional scalp punch biopsies were obtained from alopecia areata patients. TCR sequencing used cDNA made by reverse transcription of extracted RNA. Assay: immunoSEQ multiplex PCR; the TCRdb copy retains only in-frame clones and omits some. The sample has under 300,000 clones; about 62% are singletons. The V gene end was trimmed by 2 bases and the J gene end by 9 bases; junction bases not matched to a gene: 0. Per the germline V gene, CDR1 is SQVTM and CDR2 is ANQGSEA. CDR3 length: 10 residues. The rearrangement links TRBV29-1 to TRBJ2-5; 7 bases fit TRBD2. The clonotype was recovered from a human donor with alopecia areata. The sample in question was CD4+ T cells sorted from blood, obtained at approximately week 52, from a patient treated with tofacitinib. Here the CDR3 reads CSVERGAQYF. In DNA form, the CDR3 reads TGCAGCGTTGAACGGGGGGCCCAGTACTTC.